The next 2 T cell receptor beta chains were all read from a single sample in a study of cytomegalovirus exposure and HLA in healthy donors. The primer mix had 60 Vbeta and 13 Jbeta primers. TCRdb's table, derived via immunoSEQ multiplex PCR, lists solely in-frame clones and lacks some. Here the sample spans about 160,000 clones, roughly 85% being singletons. The sample comprised PBMCs. These receptors originate from a male donor in good health and CMV-seronegative.

CDR3: CASRGADYGYTF. The CDR3 region has the DNA TGTGCCAGCAGGGGCGCTGACTATGGCTACACCTTC. This chain uses TRBV2 with TRBJ1-2; the D is unclear. Trimming stripped 6 bases from V and 3 bases from J, with 8 bases between. Germline loops: CDR1 SNHLY, CDR2 FYNNEI. This CDR3 region has 12 residues.

This chain uses TRBV28 with TRBJ1-2; TRBD1 matches 9 bases. CDR3 length: 15 amino acids. Germline V lookup: CDR1 MDHEN, CDR2 SYDVKM. The V segment lost 5 bases and the J segment 4 bases; nucleotides outside the gene matches: 8. CDR3 sequence: CASSPRQGGGYGYTF. CDR3 in DNA: TGTGCCAGCAGTCCACGACAGGGGGGGGGCTATGGCTACACCTTC.